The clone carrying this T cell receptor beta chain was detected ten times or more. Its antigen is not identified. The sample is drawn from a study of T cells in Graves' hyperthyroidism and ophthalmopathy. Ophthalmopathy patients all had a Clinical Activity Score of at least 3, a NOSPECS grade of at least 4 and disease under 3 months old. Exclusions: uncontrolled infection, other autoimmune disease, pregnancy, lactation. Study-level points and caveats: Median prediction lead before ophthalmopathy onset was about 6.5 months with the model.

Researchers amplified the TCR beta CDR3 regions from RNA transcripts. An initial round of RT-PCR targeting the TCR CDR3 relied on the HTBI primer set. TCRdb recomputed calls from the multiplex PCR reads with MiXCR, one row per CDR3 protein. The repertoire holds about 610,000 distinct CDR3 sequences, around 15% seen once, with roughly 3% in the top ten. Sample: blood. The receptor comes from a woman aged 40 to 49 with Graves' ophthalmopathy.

DNA for the CDR3: TGCGCCAGCAGCCTTGGACAGGGAATCTACGAGCAGTACTTC. Amino acids: CASSLGQGIYEQYF. The rearrangement uses TRBV4-1 and TRBJ2-7; 8 nucleotides match TRBD1. The CDR3 totals 14 residues. Germline lookup yields CDR1 MGHRA and CDR2 YSYEKL. The V gene end was trimmed by 4 bases and the J gene end by 3 bases; junction bases not matched to a gene: 5.